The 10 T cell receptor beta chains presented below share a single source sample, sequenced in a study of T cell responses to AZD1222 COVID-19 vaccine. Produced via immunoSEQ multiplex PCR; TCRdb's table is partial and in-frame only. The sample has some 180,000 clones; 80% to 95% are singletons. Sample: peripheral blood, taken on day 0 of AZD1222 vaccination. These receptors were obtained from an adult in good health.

This CDR3 reads CASSLGLAGGGETQYF. Written as DNA, the CDR3 is TGTGCCAGCAGCTTGGGACTAGCGGGGGGTGGAGAGACCCAGTACTTC. The rearrangement links TRBV5-5 to TRBJ2-5; 13 bases fit TRBD2. Germline V CDR1 and CDR2: SGHKS, YYEKEE (reference sequence). The CDR3 is made up of 16 amino acids. The V and J ends lost 0 bases and 4 bases, in that order; junction bases with no gene match: 3.

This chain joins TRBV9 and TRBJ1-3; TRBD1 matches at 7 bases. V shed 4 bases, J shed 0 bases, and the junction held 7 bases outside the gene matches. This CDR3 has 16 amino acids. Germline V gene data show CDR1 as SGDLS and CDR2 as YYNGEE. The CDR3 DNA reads TGTGCCAGCAGCATCCAGGACAGGCACTCTGGAAACACCATATATTTT. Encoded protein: CASSIQDRHSGNTIYF. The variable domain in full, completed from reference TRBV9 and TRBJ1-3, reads DSGVTQTPKHLITATGQRVTLRCSPRSGDLSVYWYQQSLDQGLQFLIQYYNGEERAKGNILERFSAQQFPDLHSELNLSSLELGDSALYFCASSIQDRHSGNTIYFGEGSWLTVV.

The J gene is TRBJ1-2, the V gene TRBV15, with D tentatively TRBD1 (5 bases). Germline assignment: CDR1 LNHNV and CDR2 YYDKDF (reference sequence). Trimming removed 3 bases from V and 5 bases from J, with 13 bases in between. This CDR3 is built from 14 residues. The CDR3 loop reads CATSSTDSPYGYTF. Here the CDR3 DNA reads TGTGCCACCAGCAGCACTGACAGTCCTTATGGCTACACCTTC.

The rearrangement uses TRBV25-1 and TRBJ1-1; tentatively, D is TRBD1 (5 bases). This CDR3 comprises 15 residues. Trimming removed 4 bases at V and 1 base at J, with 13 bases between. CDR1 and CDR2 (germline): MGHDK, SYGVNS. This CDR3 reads CASSAGGTPNTEAFF. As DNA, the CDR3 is TGTGCCAGCAGTGCCGGAGGGACGCCGAACACTGAAGCTTTCTTT.

For the CDR3, the DNA is TGTGCCAGCAGCCCAGGACTAGCGGGGGGACCAATCCAAGAGACCCAGTACTTC. The encoded protein is CASSPGLAGGPIQETQYF. The chain links TRBV14 to TRBJ2-5; 14 bases are shared with TRBD2. The trim removed 4 bases at V and 1 base at J, leaving 8 bases unmatched. Germline V gene data show CDR1 as SGHDN and CDR2 as FVKESK. This CDR3 has 18 amino acids.

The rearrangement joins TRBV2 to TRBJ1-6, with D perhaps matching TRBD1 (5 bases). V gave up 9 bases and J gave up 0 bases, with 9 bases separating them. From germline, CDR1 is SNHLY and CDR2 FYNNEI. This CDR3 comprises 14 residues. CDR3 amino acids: CASKGSSYNSPLHF. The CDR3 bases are TGTGCCAGTAAGGGGAGCTCCTATAATTCACCCCTCCACTTT.

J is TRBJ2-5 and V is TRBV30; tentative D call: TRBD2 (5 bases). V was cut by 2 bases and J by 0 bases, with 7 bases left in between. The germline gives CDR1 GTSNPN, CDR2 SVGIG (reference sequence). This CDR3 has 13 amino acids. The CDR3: CAWSSGNQETQYF. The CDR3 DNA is TGTGCCTGGAGTAGCGGTAACCAAGAGACCCAGTACTTC.

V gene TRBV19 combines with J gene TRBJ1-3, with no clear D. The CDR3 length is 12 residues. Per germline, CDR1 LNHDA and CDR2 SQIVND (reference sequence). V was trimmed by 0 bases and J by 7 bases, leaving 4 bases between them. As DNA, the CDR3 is TGTGCCAGTAGTATAGAAGGGAACACCATATATTTT. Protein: CASSIEGNTIYF. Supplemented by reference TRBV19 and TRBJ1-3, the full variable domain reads DGGITQSPKYLFRKEGQNVTLSCEQNLNHDAMYWYRQDPGQGLRLIYYSQIVNDFQKGDIAEGYSVSREKKESFPLTVTSAQKNPTAFYLCASSIEGNTIYFGEGSWLTVV.

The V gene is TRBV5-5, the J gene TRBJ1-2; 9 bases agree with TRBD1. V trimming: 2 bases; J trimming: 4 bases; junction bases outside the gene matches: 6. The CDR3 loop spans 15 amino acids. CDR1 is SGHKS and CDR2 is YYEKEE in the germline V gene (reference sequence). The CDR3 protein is CASSLAGQGSYGYTF. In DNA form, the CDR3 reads TGTGCCAGCAGCTTAGCGGGACAGGGTTCCTATGGCTACACCTTC.

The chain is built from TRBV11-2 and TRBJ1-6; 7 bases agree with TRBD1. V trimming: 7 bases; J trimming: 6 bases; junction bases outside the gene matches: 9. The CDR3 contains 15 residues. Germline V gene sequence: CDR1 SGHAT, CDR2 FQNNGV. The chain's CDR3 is CASTLVGQSNSPLHF. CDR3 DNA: TGTGCCAGCACCCTCGTGGGACAGTCTAATTCACCCCTCCACTTT.